This T cell receptor (beta chain) was documented in a study of blood T cells in healthy people across ages. With a J-beta primer mix and a sample-barcoded 5' primer, a second PCR ran roughly 6 to 12 cycles. TCRdb re-called the 5' RACE reads through MiXCR, storing one row per CDR3 protein. Among some 790,000 distinct CDR3 sequences listed, about 30% were seen once. Trimming cost V 0 bases and J 10 bases, with 14 bases left between them. The CDR3 runs 15 residues. CDR1 is SGHRS, CDR2 YFSETQ, per germline. This sequence originates from an elderly woman in good health. Sample: blood. This chain uses TRBV5-1 with TRBJ1-6; D not certain. CDR3: CASSLDPDLGSPLHF. The CDR3 DNA reads as TGCGCCAGCAGCTTGGACCCCGACCTGGGATCACCCCTCCACTTT.